This T cell receptor (beta chain) came from a study of blood T cells in healthy people across ages. Each donor's blood draw was ten milliliters of peripheral blood. The second PCR ran about 6 to 12 cycles with a sample-barcoded 5' primer and J-beta primers. MiXCR, run by TCRdb on the 5' RACE reads, gives a single entry per CDR3 protein. The sample carries 500,000 to 550,000 distinct CDR3 sequences, around 24% recorded once. These records were also assigned to another study, of T cells of mothers and their children. From that report: Donation involved a few healthy Caucasian mothers and the six children that they had.

Sequences were obtained from blood. The receptor was isolated from a boy aged 5-17 years in good health.

This CDR3 is CSASARAGFNYGYTF. In DNA form, the CDR3 reads TGCAGTGCTAGTGCTCGGGCAGGGTTTAACTATGGCTACACCTTC. The chain recombines TRBV20-1 with TRBJ1-2, with a tentative D call TRBD1 (5 bases). Germline V gives CDR1 DFQATT, CDR2 SNEGSKA (reference sequence). The CDR3 runs 15 residues. Trimming removed 3 bases from V and 1 base from J, with 15 bases in between.